This T cell receptor beta chain was retrieved from a study of response to subunit inactivated influenza vaccine. Study results and limitations: Each seasonal influenza vaccination recruits few new T cells, the authors suggested.

This clonotype was detected only a few times. The antigen is not known. With V trimmed by 1 base and J by 2 bases, 8 bases remained unmatched. Germline values: CDR1 SGHVS, CDR2 FQNEAQ. The CDR3 is 16 residues long. TCRdb processed the RT-PCR reads anew with MiXCR; each CDR3 protein has one entry. Of around 650,000 distinct CDR3 sequences in the sample, 15% to 18% are singletons; the top ten hold around 10%. The specimen comprised PBMCs from blood, sampled 11 to 12 days after vaccination. This rearrangement joins TRBV7-8 to TRBJ2-7; 7 bases line up with TRBD1. This sequence was found in a man in his fifties or sixties who received an inactivated influenza vaccine. The chain's CDR3 is CASSLDRQGSTYEQYF. The CDR3 DNA sequence: TGTGCCAGCAGCTTAGACCGACAGGGTAGCACCTACGAGCAGTACTTC.